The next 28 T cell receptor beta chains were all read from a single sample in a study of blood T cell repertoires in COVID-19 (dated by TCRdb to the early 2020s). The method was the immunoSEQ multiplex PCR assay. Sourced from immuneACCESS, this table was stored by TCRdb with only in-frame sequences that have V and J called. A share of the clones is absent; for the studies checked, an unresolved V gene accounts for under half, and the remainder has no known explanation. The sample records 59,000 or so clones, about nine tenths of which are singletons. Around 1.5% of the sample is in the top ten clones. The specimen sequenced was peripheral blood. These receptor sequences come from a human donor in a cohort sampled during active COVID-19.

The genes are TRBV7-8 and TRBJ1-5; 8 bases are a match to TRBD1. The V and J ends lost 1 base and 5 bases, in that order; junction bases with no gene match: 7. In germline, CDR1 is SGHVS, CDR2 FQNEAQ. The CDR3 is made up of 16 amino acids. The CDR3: CASSLGTGLGDQPQHF. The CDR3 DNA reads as TGTGCCAGCAGCTTAGGGACAGGGCTGGGGGATCAGCCCCAGCATTTT.

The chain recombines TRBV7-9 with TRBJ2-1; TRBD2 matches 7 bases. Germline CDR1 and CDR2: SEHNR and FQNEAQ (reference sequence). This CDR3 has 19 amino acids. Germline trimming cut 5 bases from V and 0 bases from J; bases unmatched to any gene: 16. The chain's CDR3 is CASSPSFGGGRSSYNEQFF. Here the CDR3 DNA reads TGTGCCAGCAGCCCAAGTTTCGGGGGAGGGAGAAGCTCCTACAATGAGCAGTTCTTC. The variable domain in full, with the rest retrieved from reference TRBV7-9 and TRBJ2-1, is DTGVSQNPRHKITKRGQNVTFRCDPISEHNRLYWYRQTLGQGPEFLTYFQNEAQLEKSRLLSDRFSAERPKGSFSTLEIQRTEQGDSAMYLCASSPSFGGGRSSYNEQFFGPGTRLTVL.

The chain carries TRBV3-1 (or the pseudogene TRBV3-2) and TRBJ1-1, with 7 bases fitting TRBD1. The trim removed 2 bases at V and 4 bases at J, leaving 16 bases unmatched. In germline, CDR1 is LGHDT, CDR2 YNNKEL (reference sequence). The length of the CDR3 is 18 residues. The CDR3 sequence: CASSQNRQGRWRGTEAFF. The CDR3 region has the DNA TGTGCCAGCAGCCAAAACAGACAGGGAAGGTGGAGAGGCACTGAAGCTTTCTTT.

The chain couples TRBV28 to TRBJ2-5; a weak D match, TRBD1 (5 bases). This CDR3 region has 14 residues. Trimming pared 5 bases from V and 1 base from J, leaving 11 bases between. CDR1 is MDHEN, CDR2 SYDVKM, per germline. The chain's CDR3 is CASSTRQIQETQYF. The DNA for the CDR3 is TGTGCCAGCAGTACAAGACAGATCCAAGAGACCCAGTACTTC. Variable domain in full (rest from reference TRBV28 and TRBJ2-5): DVKVTQSSRYLVKRTGEKVFLECVQDMDHENMFWYRQDPGLGLRLIYFSYDVKMKEKGDIPEGYSVSREKKERFSLILESASTNQTSMYLCASSTRQIQETQYFGPGTRLLVL.

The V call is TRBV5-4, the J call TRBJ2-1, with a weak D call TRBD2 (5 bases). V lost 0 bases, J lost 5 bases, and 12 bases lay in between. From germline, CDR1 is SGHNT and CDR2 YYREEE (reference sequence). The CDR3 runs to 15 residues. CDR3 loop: CASSLGGKRDNEQFF. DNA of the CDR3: TGTGCCAGCAGCTTGGGTGGAAAGAGGGACAATGAGCAGTTCTTC. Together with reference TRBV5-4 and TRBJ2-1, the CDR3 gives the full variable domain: ETGVTQSPTHLIKTRGQQVTLRCSSQSGHNTVSWYQQALGQGPQFIFQYYREEENGRGNFPPRFSGLQFPNYSSELNVNALELDDSALYLCASSLGGKRDNEQFFGPGTRLTVL.

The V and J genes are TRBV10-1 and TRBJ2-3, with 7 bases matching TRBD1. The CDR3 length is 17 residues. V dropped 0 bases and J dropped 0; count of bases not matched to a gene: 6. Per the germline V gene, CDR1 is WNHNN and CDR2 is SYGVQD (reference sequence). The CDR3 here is CASSESRGRTSTDTQYF. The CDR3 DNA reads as TGCGCCAGCAGTGAGTCGAGGGGGCGGACTAGCACAGATACGCAGTATTTT.

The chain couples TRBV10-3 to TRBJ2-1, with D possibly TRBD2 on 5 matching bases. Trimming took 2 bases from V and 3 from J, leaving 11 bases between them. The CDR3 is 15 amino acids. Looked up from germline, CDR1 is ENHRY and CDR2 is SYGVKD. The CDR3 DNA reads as TGTGCCATCAGTGAGAGCGGATATTACTACAATGAGCAGTTCTTC. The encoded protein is CAISESGYYYNEQFF.

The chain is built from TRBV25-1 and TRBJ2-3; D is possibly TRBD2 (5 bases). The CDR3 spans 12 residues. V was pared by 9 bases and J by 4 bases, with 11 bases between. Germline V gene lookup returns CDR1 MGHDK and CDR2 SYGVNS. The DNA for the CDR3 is TGTGCCAGTGGGGAGTGGGCAGATACGCAGTATTTT. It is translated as CASGEWADTQYF.

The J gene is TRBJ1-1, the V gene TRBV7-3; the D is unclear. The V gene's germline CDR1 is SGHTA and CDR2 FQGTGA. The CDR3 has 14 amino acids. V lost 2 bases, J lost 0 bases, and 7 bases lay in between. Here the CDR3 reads CASSLRGLNTEAFF. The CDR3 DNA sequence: TGTGCCAGCAGCTTACGAGGATTGAACACTGAAGCTTTCTTT.

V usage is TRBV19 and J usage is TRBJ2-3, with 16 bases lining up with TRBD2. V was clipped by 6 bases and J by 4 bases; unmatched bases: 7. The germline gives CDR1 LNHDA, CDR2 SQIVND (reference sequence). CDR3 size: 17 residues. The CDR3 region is CASSLGTSGRAADTQYF. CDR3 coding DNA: TGTGCCAGTAGCCTCGGGACTAGCGGGAGGGCGGCAGATACGCAGTATTTT.

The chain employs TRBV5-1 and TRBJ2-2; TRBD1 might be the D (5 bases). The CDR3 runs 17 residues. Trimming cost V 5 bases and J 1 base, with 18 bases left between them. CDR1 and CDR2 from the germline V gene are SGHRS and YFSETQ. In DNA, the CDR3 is TGCGCCAGCAGACGCCGAGGACAACCCGAGAACACCGGGGAGCTGTTTTTT. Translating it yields CASRRRGQPENTGELFF.

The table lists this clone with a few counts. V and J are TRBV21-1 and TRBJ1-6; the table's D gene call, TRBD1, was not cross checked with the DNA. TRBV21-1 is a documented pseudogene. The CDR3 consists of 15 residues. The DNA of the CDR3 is TGTGCCAGCAGCAAAGTTGGACAGGAGAATTCACCCCTCCACTTT. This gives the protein CASSKVGQENSPLHF.

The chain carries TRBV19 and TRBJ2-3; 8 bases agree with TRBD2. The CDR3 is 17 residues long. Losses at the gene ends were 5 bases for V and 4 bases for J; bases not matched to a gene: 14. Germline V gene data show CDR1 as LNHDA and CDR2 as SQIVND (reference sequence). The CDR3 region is CASSGRTSRGGSDTQYF. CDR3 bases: TGTGCCAGTAGTGGCCGGACTAGCCGGGGTGGCTCAGATACGCAGTATTTT.

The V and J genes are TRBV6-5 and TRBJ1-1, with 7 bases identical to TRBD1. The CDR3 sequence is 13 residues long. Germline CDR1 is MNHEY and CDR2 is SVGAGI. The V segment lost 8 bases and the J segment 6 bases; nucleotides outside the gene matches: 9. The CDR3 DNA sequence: TGTGCCAGCCTTGCGCAGGGGGTCGCTGAAGCTTTCTTT. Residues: CASLAQGVAEAFF.

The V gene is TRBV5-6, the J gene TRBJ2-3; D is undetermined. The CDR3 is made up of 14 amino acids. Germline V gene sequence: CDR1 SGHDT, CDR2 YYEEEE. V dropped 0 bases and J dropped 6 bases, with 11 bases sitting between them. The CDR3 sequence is CASSLGLTGDTQYF. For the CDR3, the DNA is TGTGCCAGCAGCTTGGGACTTACCGGGGATACGCAGTATTTT.

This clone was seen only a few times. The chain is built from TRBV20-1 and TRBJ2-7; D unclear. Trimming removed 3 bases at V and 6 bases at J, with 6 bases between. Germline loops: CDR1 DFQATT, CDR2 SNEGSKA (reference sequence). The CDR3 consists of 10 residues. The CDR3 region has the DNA TGCAGTGCTAGTGATCGCGAGCAGTACTTC. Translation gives CSASDREQYF.

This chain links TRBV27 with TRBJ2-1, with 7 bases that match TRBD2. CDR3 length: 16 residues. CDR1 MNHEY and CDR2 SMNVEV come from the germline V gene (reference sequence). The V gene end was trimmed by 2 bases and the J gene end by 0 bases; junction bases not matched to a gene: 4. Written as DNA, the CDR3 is TGTGCCAGCAGTTTAATAGCGGGCAACTCCTACAATGAGCAGTTCTTC. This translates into CASSLIAGNSYNEQFF.

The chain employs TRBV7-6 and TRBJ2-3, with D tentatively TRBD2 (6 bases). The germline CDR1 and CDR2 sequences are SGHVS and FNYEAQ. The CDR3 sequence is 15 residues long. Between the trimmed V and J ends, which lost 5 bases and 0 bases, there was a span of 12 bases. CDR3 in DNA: TGTGCCAGCAGCCCAAGCGGGCATAGCACAGATACGCAGTATTTT. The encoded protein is CASSPSGHSTDTQYF.

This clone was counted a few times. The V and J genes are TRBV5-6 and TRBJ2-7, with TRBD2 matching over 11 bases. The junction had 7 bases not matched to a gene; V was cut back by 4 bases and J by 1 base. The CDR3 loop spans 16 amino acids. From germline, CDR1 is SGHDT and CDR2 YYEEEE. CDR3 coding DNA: TGTGCCAGCAGCCAAAAAACTAGCGGGAGATCCTACGAGCAGTACTTC. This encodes CASSQKTSGRSYEQYF.

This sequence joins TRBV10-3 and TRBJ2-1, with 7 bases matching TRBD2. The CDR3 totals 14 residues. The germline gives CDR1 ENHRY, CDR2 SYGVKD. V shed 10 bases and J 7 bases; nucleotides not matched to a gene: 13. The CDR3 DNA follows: TGTGCCAGCCACCATAGCGGGCCGGGGAATGAGCAGTTCTTC. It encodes CASHHSGPGNEQFF.

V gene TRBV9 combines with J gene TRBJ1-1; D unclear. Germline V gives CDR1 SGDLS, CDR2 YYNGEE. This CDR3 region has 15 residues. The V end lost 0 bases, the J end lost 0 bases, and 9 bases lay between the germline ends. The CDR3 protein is CASSVVNGVNTEAFF. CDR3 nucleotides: TGTGCCAGCAGCGTAGTGAACGGAGTGAACACTGAAGCTTTCTTT. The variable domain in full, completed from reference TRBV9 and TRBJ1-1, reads DSGVTQTPKHLITATGQRVTLRCSPRSGDLSVYWYQQSLDQGLQFLIQYYNGEERAKGNILERFSAQQFPDLHSELNLSSLELGDSALYFCASSVVNGVNTEAFFGQGTRLTVV.

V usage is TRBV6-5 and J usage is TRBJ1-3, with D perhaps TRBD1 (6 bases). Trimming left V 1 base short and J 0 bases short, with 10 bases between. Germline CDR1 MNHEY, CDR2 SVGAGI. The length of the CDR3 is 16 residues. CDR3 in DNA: TGTGCCAGCAGTTACTTGACAGGTAGCTCTGGAAACACCATATATTTT. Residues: CASSYLTGSSGNTIYF.

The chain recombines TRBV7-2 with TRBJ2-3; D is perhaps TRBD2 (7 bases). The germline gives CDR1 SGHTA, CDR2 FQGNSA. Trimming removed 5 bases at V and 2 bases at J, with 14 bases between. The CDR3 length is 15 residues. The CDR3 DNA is TGTGCCAGCAGCCGGGGGGCGGGGGTCACAGATACGCAGTATTTT. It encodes CASSRGAGVTDTQYF. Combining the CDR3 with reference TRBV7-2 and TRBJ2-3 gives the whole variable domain GAGVSQSPSNKVTEKGKDVELRCDPISGHTALYWYRQSLGQGLEFLIYFQGNSAPDKSGLPSDRFSAERTGGSVSTLTIQRTQQEDSAVYLCASSRGAGVTDTQYFGPGTRLTVL.

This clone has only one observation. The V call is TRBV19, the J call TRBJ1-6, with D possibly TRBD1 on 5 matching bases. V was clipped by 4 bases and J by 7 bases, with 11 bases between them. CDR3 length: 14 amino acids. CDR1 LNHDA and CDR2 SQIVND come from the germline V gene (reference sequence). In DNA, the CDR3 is TGTGCCAGTAGTACCCAGGGAGGGAATTCACCCCTCCACTTT. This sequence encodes CASSTQGGNSPLHF.

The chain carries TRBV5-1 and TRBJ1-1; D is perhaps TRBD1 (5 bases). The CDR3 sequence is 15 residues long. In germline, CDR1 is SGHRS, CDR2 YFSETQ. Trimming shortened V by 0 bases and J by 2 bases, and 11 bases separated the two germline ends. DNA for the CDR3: TGCGCCAGCAGCTTGGACAGGAGGGCCAACACTGAAGCTTTCTTT. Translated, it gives CASSLDRRANTEAFF. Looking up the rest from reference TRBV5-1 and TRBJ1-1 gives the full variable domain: KAGVTQTPRYLIKTRGQQVTLSCSPISGHRSVSWYQQTPGQGLQFLFEYFSETQRNKGNFPGRFSGRQFSNSRSEMNVSTLELGDSALYLCASSLDRRANTEAFFGQGTRLTVV.

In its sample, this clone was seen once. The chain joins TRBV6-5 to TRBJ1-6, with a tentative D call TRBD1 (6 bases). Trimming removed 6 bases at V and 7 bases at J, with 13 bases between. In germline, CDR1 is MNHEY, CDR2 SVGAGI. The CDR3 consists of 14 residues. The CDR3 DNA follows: TGTGCCAGCAGCGTATTCAGGGGAAATTCACCCCTCCACTTT. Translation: CASSVFRGNSPLHF.

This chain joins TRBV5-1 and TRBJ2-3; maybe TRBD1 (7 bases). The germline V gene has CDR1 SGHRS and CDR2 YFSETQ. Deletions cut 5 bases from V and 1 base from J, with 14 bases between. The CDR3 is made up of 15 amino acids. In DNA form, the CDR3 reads TGCGCCAGCAGGAATACAGGGGAGGGCACAGATACGCAGTATTTT. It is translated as CASRNTGEGTDTQYF.

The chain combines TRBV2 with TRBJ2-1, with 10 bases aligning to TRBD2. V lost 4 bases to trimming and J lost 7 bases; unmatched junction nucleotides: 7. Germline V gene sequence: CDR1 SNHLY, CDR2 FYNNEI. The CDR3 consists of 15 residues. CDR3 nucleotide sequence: TGTGCCAGCAGTGGGTGGGTAGCGGGAGGTAATGAGCAGTTCTTC. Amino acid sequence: CASSGWVAGGNEQFF.